The 8 T cell receptor beta chains listed next were all sequenced from one sample in a study of molecular identifiers for immune sequencing clone quantification (dated 2018 in TCRdb). Libraries were made using PCR. Sequencing was carried out with an Illumina HiSeq 4000. The public reads were run again by TCRdb, first through fastp at Q25 and then through MiXCR, and only productive beta chains were kept. Each entry merges the rows of one CDR3 protein and shows their most common DNA and genes. This sample lists a few hundred thousand distinct CDR3 sequences; around a fifth were detected once. The ten largest clones take up around 0.84% of the sample. Sequenced input: naive CD8+ T cells from blood, with Jurkat cell RNA spiked in. Explained via the paper, the cell subset or site label denotes: FACS-sorted CD8+CD4-CCR7+CD45RA+ naive T cells. These receptors originate from a human donor in good health. Some libraries in this study had Jurkat cell RNA spiked in.

The rearrangement joins TRBV6-2 or TRBV6-3 to TRBJ2-3; 12 bases are shared with TRBD2. The germline V gene has CDR1 MNHEY and CDR2 SVGEGT. Germline trimming cut 4 bases from V and 3 bases from J; bases unmatched to any gene: 11. The CDR3 has 18 residues. The CDR3 coding sequence is TGTGCCAGCAGTTCATTCTTTACTAGCGGGGGGTCGACAGATACGCAGTATTTT. Residues: CASSSFFTSGGSTDTQYF.

The chain is built from TRBV19 and TRBJ1-1; the D gene is possibly TRBD1 (5 bases). The germline V gene has CDR1 LNHDA and CDR2 SQIVND (reference sequence). The CDR3 runs to 14 residues. Trimming left V 5 bases short and J 4 bases short, with 14 bases between. The CDR3 is CASSGGGRGTEAFF. The CDR3 DNA follows: TGTGCCAGTAGTGGAGGAGGGAGGGGCACTGAAGCTTTCTTT.

A remark on this clonotype: A much larger clone differs from this one at a single base, so this may be a read error. The V call is TRBV28, the J call TRBJ2-7; TRBD1 aligns across 7 bases. With V trimmed by 3 bases and J by 9 bases, 11 bases remained unmatched. The germline CDR1 and CDR2 sequences are MDHEN and SYDVKM. The CDR3 length is 14 residues. CDR3 residues: CASSFRGRVNGQYF. As DNA, the CDR3 is TGTGCCAGCAGTTTTAGGGGGCGCGTCAACGGGCAGTACTTC.

This clonotype appeared many times. The rearrangement joins TRBV7-8 to TRBJ2-5; 12 bases map to TRBD2. Germline loops: CDR1 SGHVS, CDR2 FQNEAQ. This CDR3 is built from 16 residues. The V gene end was trimmed by 4 bases and the J gene end by 2 bases; junction bases not matched to a gene: 5. CDR3 protein: CASSSGTSGQQETQYF. The CDR3 DNA sequence: TGTGCCAGCAGCTCCGGGACTAGCGGGCAGCAAGAGACCCAGTACTTC. The full variable domain, rest sourced from reference TRBV7-8 and TRBJ2-5, is GAGVSQSPRYKVAKRGQDVALRCDPISGHVSLFWYQQALGQGPEFLTYFQNEAQLDKSGLPSDRFFAERPEGSVSTLKIQRTQQEDSAVYLCASSSGTSGQQETQYFGPGTRLLVL.

Concerning this clonotype itself: A much larger clone differs by one base, so this may be a read error. V is TRBV5-8 and J is TRBJ2-7; TRBD2 matches 8 bases. With V trimmed by 1 base and J by 0 bases, 0 bases remained unmatched. This CDR3 contains 14 residues. Germline assignment: CDR1 SGHTS and CDR2 YDEGEE. This chain's CDR3 is CASSLRGGSYEQYF. The CDR3 DNA reads as TGTGCCAGCAGCTTGCGGGGGGGCTCCTACGAGCAGTACTTC.

This clonotype appeared a single time. The junction does not match germline at one end; this may be a read error. The chain combines TRBV15 with TRBJ1-2; no clear D gene. The CDR3 consists of 12 residues. CDR1 and CDR2 (germline): LNHNV, YYDKDF (reference sequence). The CDR3, as DNA: TGTGCCGCCAGCAGAGCTAACTATGGCTACACCTTC. Its protein is CAASRANYGYTF.

V is TRBV6-5 and J is TRBJ2-7, with D possibly matching TRBD2 (7 bases). The CDR3 runs to 14 residues. Per germline, CDR1 MNHEY and CDR2 SVGAGI. Trimming removed 3 bases from V and 3 bases from J, with 12 bases in between. The CDR3 loop is CASSYRGAGYEQYF. The CDR3 DNA reads as TGTGCCAGCAGTTATCGGGGGGCGGGCTACGAGCAGTACTTC.

This clonotype was recorded at least ten times. This chain joins TRBV2 and TRBJ2-5; 11 bases map to TRBD2. V was pared by 4 bases and J by 0 bases, with 4 bases of the junction left unmatched. Germline V gene data show CDR1 as SNHLY and CDR2 as FYNNEI. The length of the CDR3 is 16 residues. In nucleotides, the CDR3 is TGTGCCAGCAGTGCAACTAGCGGGGGTTACCAAGAGACCCAGTACTTC. Amino acid sequence: CASSATSGGYQETQYF.